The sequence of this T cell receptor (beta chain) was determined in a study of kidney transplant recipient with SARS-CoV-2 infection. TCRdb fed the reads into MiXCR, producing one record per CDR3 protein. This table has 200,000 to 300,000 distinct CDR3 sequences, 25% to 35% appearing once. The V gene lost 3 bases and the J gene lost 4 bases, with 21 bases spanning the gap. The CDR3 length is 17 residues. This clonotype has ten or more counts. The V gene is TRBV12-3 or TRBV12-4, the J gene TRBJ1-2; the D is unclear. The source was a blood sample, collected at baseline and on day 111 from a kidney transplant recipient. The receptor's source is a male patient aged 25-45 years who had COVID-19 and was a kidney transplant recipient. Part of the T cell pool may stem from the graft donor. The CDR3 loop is CASSFHNTAGKTYGYTF. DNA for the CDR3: TGTGCCAGCAGTTTCCACAACACAGCAGGAAAGACCTATGGCTACACCTTC.